This T cell receptor (beta chain) was sequenced for a study of graft-versus-host responses after intestinal transplantation. The CDR3 length is 11 residues. In germline, CDR1 is SGHVS, CDR2 FNYEAQ. The V and J ends lost 0 bases and 4 bases respectively, with 0 bases between them. Method: immunoSEQ multiplex PCR; TCRdb's copy keeps in-frame clones and lacks some. The sample carries 15,000 to 20,000 clones, 35% to 40% recorded once. The rearrangement uses TRBV7-6 and TRBJ2-5, with D uncertain. The sequence was obtained from a human patient who received an intestinal transplant. Sequences were derived from alloreactive CD4+ T cells from a mixed lymphocyte reaction culture, sampled before intestinal transplant. As to subset: CFSE-low proliferating T cells sorted from approximately 6-day pre-transplant mixed lymphocyte reaction (GvH or HvG direction). The CDR3 region is CASSLAETQYF. CDR3 nucleotide sequence: TGTGCCAGCAGCTTAGCAGAGACCCAGTACTTC.